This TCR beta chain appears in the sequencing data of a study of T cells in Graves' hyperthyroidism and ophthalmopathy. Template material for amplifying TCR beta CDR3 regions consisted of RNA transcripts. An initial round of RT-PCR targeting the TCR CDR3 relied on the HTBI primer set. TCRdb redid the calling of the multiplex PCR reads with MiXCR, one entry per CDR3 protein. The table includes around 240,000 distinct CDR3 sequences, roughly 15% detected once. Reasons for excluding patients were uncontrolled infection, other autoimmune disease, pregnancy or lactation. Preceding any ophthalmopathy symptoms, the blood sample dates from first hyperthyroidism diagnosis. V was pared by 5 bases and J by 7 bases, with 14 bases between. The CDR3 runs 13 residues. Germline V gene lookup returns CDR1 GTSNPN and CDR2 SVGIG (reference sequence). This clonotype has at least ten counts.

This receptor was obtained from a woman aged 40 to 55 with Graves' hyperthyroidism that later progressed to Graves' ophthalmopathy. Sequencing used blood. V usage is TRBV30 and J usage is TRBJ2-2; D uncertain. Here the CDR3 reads CAWQGEGRGELFF. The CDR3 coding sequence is TGTGCCTGGCAAGGAGAAGGCCGCGGGGAGCTGTTTTTT.